Below are 12 T cell receptor beta chains sequenced from a single sample in a study of T cells in Graves' hyperthyroidism and ophthalmopathy. RNA transcripts served as the template for amplifying TCR beta CDR3 regions. A set of HTBI primers served as the primers for a first-round RT-PCR of the TCR CDR3. TCRdb fed the multiplex PCR reads into MiXCR, producing one record per CDR3 protein. The data contain roughly 500,000 distinct CDR3 sequences, around 50% of them seen just once; the ten biggest clones take up about 45%. Sequencing was performed on peripheral blood or thyroid tissue (not recorded which). The receptors derive from an adult woman with Graves' disease, either hyperthyroidism or ophthalmopathy (not recorded which).

This clonotype was counted ten times or more. The chain recombines TRBV10-3 with TRBJ1-6; D remains unclear. CDR1 and CDR2 from the germline V gene are ENHRY and SYGVKD. V was shortened by 7 bases and J by 7 bases, with 11 bases between the two germline ends. There are 13 residues in the CDR3. As DNA, the CDR3 is TGTGCCATCAAATCGGTGGTCAATTCACCCCTCCACTTT. This encodes CAIKSVVNSPLHF.

The sample holds many counts of this clonotype. The chain is built from TRBV20-1 and TRBJ2-2; 7 bases are a match to TRBD2. The junction had 8 bases not matched to a gene; V was cut back by 0 bases and J by 4 bases. The germline V gene has CDR1 DFQATT and CDR2 SNEGSKA (reference sequence). This CDR3 is built from 16 residues. In DNA form, the CDR3 reads TGCAGTGCTAGAGATCTTGCGGGAGCTGGCACCGGGGAGCTGTTTTTT. It encodes CSARDLAGAGTGELFF.

This clonotype was recorded at least ten times. The rearrangement links TRBV20-1 to TRBJ2-7; D is possibly TRBD2 (6 bases). Germline lookup yields CDR1 DFQATT and CDR2 SNEGSKA (reference sequence). V lost 5 bases to trimming and J lost 5 bases, with 19 bases between them. The CDR3 extends over 14 amino acids. The CDR3 region is CSAWAQRVGDEQYF. CDR3 coding DNA: TGCAGTGCTTGGGCCCAGCGGGTGGGGGACGAGCAGTACTTC.

The rearrangement uses TRBV11-2 and TRBJ1-1; D not resolved. The CDR3 runs 13 residues. The V and J ends lost 8 bases and 9 bases respectively, with 19 bases between them. Germline assignment: CDR1 SGHAT and CDR2 FQNNGV. CDR3 sequence reads: CASRSIGRPQAFF. Written as DNA, the CDR3 is TGTGCCAGCCGGTCAATCGGGAGGCCCCAAGCTTTCTTT.

V is TRBV2 and J is TRBJ1-5; TRBD1 aligns across 7 bases. The germline gives CDR1 SNHLY, CDR2 FYNNEI. The CDR3 has 13 amino acids. Trimming at V came to 6 bases and at J to 7 bases, leaving 6 bases not matched to a gene. The CDR3 loop is CASRARQGQPQHF. The CDR3 DNA follows: TGTGCCAGCAGGGCAAGACAGGGCCAGCCCCAGCATTTT.

The chain carries TRBV7-9 and TRBJ1-4; 7 nucleotides agree with TRBD1. This CDR3 region has 16 residues. The J segment lost 7 bases and the V segment lost 1 base, leaving 9 bases of the junction unmatched. Germline values: CDR1 SEHNR, CDR2 FQNEAQ (reference sequence). The CDR3 DNA reads TGTGCCAGCAGCTTAGGGGCCAGGGGGAACACTGAAAAACTGTTTTTT. It yields the protein CASSLGARGNTEKLFF.

In its sample, this clonotype was seen many times. Possible read error: a much larger clone is one base away. The chain uses TRBV10-3 and TRBJ1-2, with 7 bases aligning to TRBD1. The V gene's germline CDR1 is ENHRY and CDR2 SYGVKD. V lost 4 bases, J lost 7 bases, and 3 bases stayed unmatched. The CDR3 contains 12 residues. In DNA form, the CDR3 reads TGTGCCATCAGTGTAGGGGGCAGTGGCTACACCTTC. Translated: CAISVGGSGYTF.

The rearrangement uses TRBV7-2 and TRBJ2-5; D may be TRBD1 (6 bases). This CDR3 has 16 amino acids. Trimming removed 5 bases from V and 5 bases from J, with 21 bases in between. Germline values: CDR1 SGHTA, CDR2 FQGNSA. The CDR3 sequence is CASSLDFTGSGETQYF. In nucleotides, the CDR3 is TGTGCCAGCAGCCTCGACTTCACAGGGTCCGGGGAGACCCAGTACTTC.

The CDR3 region has the DNA TGCAGTGCTAGGAGGCGGGAGGGCTCCCGCGAGCAGTACTTC. Translated, it gives CSARRREGSREQYF. V gene TRBV20-1 combines with J gene TRBJ2-7, with 9 bases lining up with TRBD2. Germline V lookup: CDR1 DFQATT, CDR2 SNEGSKA (reference sequence). The CDR3 runs 14 residues. Unmatched junction bases numbered 9, after V lost 3 bases and J lost 6 bases.

The rearrangement uses TRBV6-1 and TRBJ1-4; D remains unclear. CDR3 length: 13 residues. Germline assignment: CDR1 MNHNS and CDR2 SASEGT. Trimming removed 8 bases from V and 8 bases from J, with 15 bases in between. The DNA of the CDR3 is TGTGCCAGCCTATCCGGAGAGTGGGAAAAACTGTTTTTT. Its translation is CASLSGEWEKLFF.

A note on this clonotype: One end of the junction is discordant with germline, which a read error may explain. The chain combines TRBV11-2 with TRBJ2-2, with D tentatively TRBD2 (5 bases). The CDR3 is 13 residues long. Germline V lookup: CDR1 SGHAT, CDR2 FQNNGV. The CDR3 spells CANSFGSTGELFF. CDR3 coding DNA: TGTGCCAACAGCTTTGGGAGTACCGGGGAGCTGTTTTTT. The full variable domain, in which reference TRBV11-2 and TRBJ2-2 provide the parts outside the CDR3, is EAGVAQSPRYKIIEKRQSVAFWCNPISGHATLYWYQQILGQGPKLLIQFQNNGVVDDSQLPKDRFSAERLKGVDSTLKIQPAKLEDSAVYLCANSFGSTGELFFGEGSRLTVL.

This clonotype has just a few counts. The rearrangement links TRBV7-9 to TRBJ1-2; D gene ambiguous. V lost 0 bases and J lost 1, with 12 bases in between. This CDR3 region has 16 residues. Germline-derived CDR1 and CDR2 are SEHNR and FQNEAQ (reference sequence). In DNA form, the CDR3 reads TGTGCCAGCAGCTTAGCTTCAGACGGAAATAACTATGGCTACACCTTC. This encodes CASSLASDGNNYGYTF.